The 32 T cell receptor beta chains reported below all come from one sample, sequenced in a study of blood T cell repertoires in COVID-19. Sequencing used immunoSEQ multiplex PCR; TCRdb keeps in-frame clones, though not all of them. The sample has hundreds of thousands of clones; around four fifths are singletons. The sequenced material came from peripheral blood. Every receptor here comes from a woman older than 75 with active or convalescent COVID-19.

This sequence joins TRBV3-1 (or the pseudogene TRBV3-2) and TRBJ1-2, with 11 bases lining up with TRBD1. The CDR3 extends over 16 amino acids. Germline V CDR1 and CDR2: LGHDT, YNNKEL (reference sequence). Unmatched junction bases numbered 7, after V lost 5 bases and J lost 2 bases. For the CDR3, the DNA is TGTGCCAGCAGCACCACCGGACAGGGGGCAAACTATGGCTACACCTTC. Its protein is CASSTTGQGANYGYTF.

The V gene is TRBV29-1, the J gene TRBJ2-2, with TRBD1 as a possible D gene (6 bases). Germline V gene lookup returns CDR1 SQVTM and CDR2 ANQGSEA. CDR3 length: 13 residues. Trimming took off 3 bases at V and 2 bases at J, with 7 bases between the two ends. The CDR3: CSVDRGNTGELFF. CDR3 bases: TGCAGCGTTGACAGGGGAAACACCGGGGAGCTGTTTTTT.

The CDR3 DNA is TGTGCCAGCAGCGAGCCGACTTCTAAGCGGGAGTTCACAGATACGCAGTATTTT. It translates to CASSEPTSKREFTDTQYF. The chain carries TRBV9 and TRBJ2-3; TRBD2 matches 8 bases. The germline gives CDR1 SGDLS, CDR2 YYNGEE. Unmatched junction bases numbered 14, after V lost 3 bases and J lost 2 bases. The CDR3 is 18 residues long. Full variable domain (outside the CDR3, taken from reference TRBV9 and TRBJ2-3): DSGVTQTPKHLITATGQRVTLRCSPRSGDLSVYWYQQSLDQGLQFLIQYYNGEERAKGNILERFSAQQFPDLHSELNLSSLELGDSALYFCASSEPTSKREFTDTQYFGPGTRLTVL.

The CDR3 coding sequence is TGTGCCAGCAAGGGAGTAGGAGGAAACACCATATATTTT. Translating it yields CASKGVGGNTIYF. V is TRBV6-5 and J is TRBJ1-3, with D unclear. The V end was cut by 7 bases, the J end by 4 bases, with 11 bases between. This CDR3 is 13 amino acids long. Germline CDR1 MNHEY, CDR2 SVGAGI.

CDR3 sequence reads: CASSRQGLGSGNTIYF. As DNA, the CDR3 is TGTGCCAGCAGTCGACAGGGTTTAGGCTCTGGAAACACCATATATTTT. The V gene is TRBV6-6, the J gene TRBJ1-3; 7 bases match TRBD1. Germline assignment: CDR1 MNHNY and CDR2 SVGAGI (reference sequence). Trimming at V came to 5 bases and at J to 0 bases, leaving 7 bases not matched to a gene. This CDR3 is 16 amino acids long.

The chain is built from TRBV11-3 and TRBJ2-2; TRBD1 aligns across 9 bases. V trimming: 3 bases; J trimming: 7 bases; junction bases outside the gene matches: 12. The CDR3 runs 17 residues. From germline, CDR1 is SGHNT and CDR2 YENEEA. CDR3 loop: CASSFSRDREANGELFF. In DNA, the CDR3 is TGTGCCAGCAGCTTCTCCAGGGACAGGGAGGCTAACGGGGAGCTGTTTTTT.

The chain has TRBV19 and TRBJ1-2, with 7 bases identical to TRBD1. The CDR3 is 14 amino acids. The V and J ends lost 7 bases and 2 bases, in that order; junction bases with no gene match: 7. Germline V lookup: CDR1 LNHDA, CDR2 SQIVND (reference sequence). CDR3 nucleotides: TGTGCCAGTAATAACCAGGGGGAGAACTATGGCTACACCTTC. Translated: CASNNQGENYGYTF.

J is TRBJ1-2 and V is TRBV30, with D possibly being TRBD1 (6 bases). From germline, CDR1 is GTSNPN and CDR2 SVGIG (reference sequence). The CDR3 contains 13 residues. Trimming pared 2 bases from V and 2 bases from J, leaving 9 bases between. This CDR3 reads CAWSRTANYGYTF. For the CDR3, the DNA is TGTGCCTGGAGTCGGACAGCCAACTATGGCTACACCTTC.

The CDR3 coding sequence is TGTGCCAGCAGCCGGACAGGCCTGAACACTGAAGCTTTCTTT. Its translation is CASSRTGLNTEAFF. The chain combines TRBV7-2 with TRBJ1-1, with 7 bases identical to TRBD1. Germline V gene data show CDR1 as SGHTA and CDR2 as FQGNSA. V gave up 5 bases and J gave up 0 bases; unmatched junction bases: 3. There are 14 residues in the CDR3.

The sample holds a few counts of this clone. The chain uses TRBV5-1 and TRBJ2-2; D is unclear. The CDR3 has 14 residues. The germline gives CDR1 SGHRS, CDR2 YFSETQ. V lost 0 bases and J 5 bases, leaving 8 bases between the germline ends. Written as DNA, the CDR3 is TGCGCCAGCAGCTTGGAAAGCGTAACCGGGGAGCTGTTTTTT. Residues: CASSLESVTGELFF.

V and J are TRBV12-1 and TRBJ2-7; TRBD1 is the table's D call and was not checked against the DNA. TRBV12-1 is a documented pseudogene. The CDR3 has 15 amino acids. CDR3 region: CASSFQSRQDYEQYF. The CDR3 DNA reads as TGTGCCAGCAGCTTCCAATCCAGGCAGGACTACGAGCAGTACTTC.

The chain joins TRBV19 to TRBJ1-1; D is unclear. The V end lost 1 base, the J end lost 11 bases, and 14 bases lay between the germline ends. The CDR3 runs 13 residues. CDR1 and CDR2 from the germline V gene are LNHDA and SQIVND (reference sequence). CDR3 loop: CASSIVNSLVAFF. As DNA, the CDR3 is TGTGCCAGTAGTATAGTGAACTCATTAGTGGCTTTCTTT.

This chain connects TRBV6-9 to TRBJ1-1; D gene ambiguous. This CDR3 comprises 17 residues. CDR1 and CDR2 (germline): MNHGY, SVAAGI. V was pared by 5 bases and J by 0 bases, with 19 bases between. CDR3 sequence (DNA): TGTGCCAGCAGTGCTTCGGGTGCGAGATCAATGAACACTGAAGCTTTCTTT. Translating it yields CASSASGARSMNTEAFF.

The chain carries TRBV19 and TRBJ1-3; 8 positions match TRBD1. The CDR3 extends over 16 amino acids. The J segment lost 1 base and the V segment lost 5 bases, leaving 7 bases of the junction unmatched. Germline lookup yields CDR1 LNHDA and CDR2 SQIVND (reference sequence). CDR3 nucleotide sequence: TGTGCCAGTAGTCCGCTCCGGACAGGGTCTGGAAACACCATATATTTT. This translates into CASSPLRTGSGNTIYF.

A single count supports this clone. The V gene is TRBV5-1, the J gene TRBJ2-3; 7 bases line up with TRBD2. Germline CDR1 reads SGHRS; CDR2 reads YFSETQ. J lost 4 bases, V lost 1 base, and 3 bases had no gene match. The CDR3 runs 14 residues. The CDR3, as DNA: TGCGCCAGCAGCTTGACGGGGGGTTCAGATACGCAGTATTTT. Translation gives CASSLTGGSDTQYF.

The genes are TRBV7-8 and TRBJ2-2, with a tentative D call TRBD2 (5 bases). Germline values: CDR1 SGHVS, CDR2 FQNEAQ. CDR3 length: 14 amino acids. Trimming shortened V by 4 bases and J by 4 bases, and 10 bases separated the two germline ends. In nucleotides, the CDR3 is TGTGCCAGCAGCTCAGACTACCTCACCGGGGAGCTGTTTTTT. Translated: CASSSDYLTGELFF.

The chain couples TRBV6-1 to TRBJ2-3; 13 nucleotides agree with TRBD2. The V gene end was trimmed by 4 bases and the J gene end by 4 bases; junction bases not matched to a gene: 8. CDR3 length: 17 amino acids. From germline, CDR1 is MNHNS and CDR2 SASEGT. CDR3 bases: TGTGCCAGCAGTGCGACCGGGACTAGCGGGATCCCAGATACGCAGTATTTT. The encoded protein is CASSATGTSGIPDTQYF.

J is TRBJ2-7 and V is TRBV7-3, with 7 bases identical to TRBD2. The CDR3 covers 16 residues. With V trimmed by 6 bases and J by 5 bases, 16 bases remained unmatched. The germline gives CDR1 SGHTA, CDR2 FQGTGA. The CDR3 sequence is CASSTTPGLPTNEQYF. DNA of the CDR3: TGTGCCAGCAGTACCACCCCGGGACTACCGACGAACGAGCAGTACTTC.

This sequence joins TRBV3-1 (or the pseudogene TRBV3-2) and TRBJ2-1; 8 bases are a match to TRBD2. The V segment lost 2 bases and the J segment 4 bases; nucleotides outside the gene matches: 1. This CDR3 contains 14 residues. Germline CDR1 and CDR2: LGHDT and YNNKEL (reference sequence). The CDR3 sequence is CASSQRGGYNEQFF. The CDR3 nucleotides are TGTGCCAGCAGCCAACGGGGGGGGTACAATGAGCAGTTCTTC.

This rearrangement joins TRBV6-5 to TRBJ1-2; 11 positions agree with TRBD1. The CDR3 has 15 residues. With 8 bases clipped from V and 5 bases from J, the junction kept 10 bases outside the gene matches. Per germline, CDR1 MNHEY and CDR2 SVGAGI. CDR3 DNA: TGTGCCAGCTCTGCCGGACAGGGGGCTAGATATGGCTACACCTTC. Its translation is CASSAGQGARYGYTF.

This clone has a handful of counts. V is TRBV7-2 and J is TRBJ1-1; a weak D match, TRBD1 (5 bases). This CDR3 spans 16 amino acids. V was cut by 1 base and J by 7 bases, with 19 bases left in between. Germline V CDR1 and CDR2: SGHTA, FQGNSA. In DNA, the CDR3 is TGTGCCAGCAGCTTAGACCCAGGGTTAAGTTCAAGTGAAGCTTTCTTT. It encodes CASSLDPGLSSSEAFF.

This clone was counted between two and nine times. The genes are TRBV9 and TRBJ2-3; no clear D. In germline, CDR1 is SGDLS, CDR2 YYNGEE. V was trimmed by 2 bases and J by 4 bases, leaving 8 bases between them. This CDR3 region has 13 residues. This CDR3 reads CASSVLSADTQYF. CDR3 sequence (DNA): TGTGCCAGCAGCGTCCTTTCTGCAGATACGCAGTATTTT. Looking up the rest from reference TRBV9 and TRBJ2-3 gives the full variable domain: DSGVTQTPKHLITATGQRVTLRCSPRSGDLSVYWYQQSLDQGLQFLIQYYNGEERAKGNILERFSAQQFPDLHSELNLSSLELGDSALYFCASSVLSADTQYFGPGTRLTVL.

In its sample, this clone was seen once. The CDR3 nucleotides are TGTGCCAGCAGCCAAAGCGATACGCAGTATTTT. Its translation is CASSQSDTQYF. This chain uses TRBV12-3 or TRBV12-4 with TRBJ2-3; no clear D. CDR3 length: 11 amino acids. V lost 6 bases to trimming and J lost 6 bases, with 7 bases between them.

This chain joins TRBV14 and TRBJ2-7, with D tentatively TRBD1 (6 bases). CDR1 and CDR2 from the germline V gene are SGHDN and FVKESK. CDR3 length: 13 amino acids. V lost 4 bases, J lost 6 bases, and 13 bases lay in between. CDR3 in DNA: TGTGCCAGCAGCCTGCTCGGGACATTCGAGCAGTACTTC. Translation gives CASSLLGTFEQYF.

This clone was recorded once. This chain joins TRBV5-1 and TRBJ1-4, with no clear D. V was pared by 0 bases and J by 2 bases, with 8 bases between. The CDR3 is 15 residues long. The germline V gene encodes CDR1 SGHRS and CDR2 YFSETQ. The CDR3, as DNA: TGCGCCAGCAGCTTGGCCGGGGTCACTAATGAAAAACTGTTTTTT. The encoded protein is CASSLAGVTNEKLFF.

CDR3 coding DNA: TGTGCCAGCAGTCTTAGGGCGAGGGAACAGGGAGACACCGGGGAGCTGTTTTTT. It translates to CASSLRAREQGDTGELFF. The V and J genes are TRBV7-9 and TRBJ2-2, with D tentatively TRBD1 (6 bases). Germline V gives CDR1 SEHNR, CDR2 FQNEAQ (reference sequence). The CDR3 is made up of 18 amino acids. Trimming took 6 bases from V and 3 from J, leaving 23 bases between them.

This chain connects TRBV6-5 to TRBJ2-2; 8 bases fit TRBD1. With 7 bases clipped from V and 6 bases from J, the junction kept 10 bases outside the gene matches. CDR3 length equals 15 residues. Germline V gene lookup returns CDR1 MNHEY and CDR2 SVGAGI. The CDR3 sequence is CASIPRTGWSGELFF. The CDR3 nucleotides are TGTGCCAGCATCCCACGGACAGGGTGGTCCGGGGAGCTGTTTTTT.

This clone was detected only once. This chain joins TRBV27 and TRBJ2-1; 7 bases match TRBD2. V lost 6 bases to trimming and J lost 6 bases; unmatched junction nucleotides: 11. The CDR3 length is 15 residues. Germline CDR1 and CDR2: MNHEY and SMNVEV (reference sequence). Written as DNA, the CDR3 is TGTGCCAGCAGCCCCCAATTCCCGGGGGGCAATGAGCAGTTCTTC. Translating it yields CASSPQFPGGNEQFF.

The J gene is TRBJ1-2, the V gene TRBV5-4; 8 bases match TRBD1. Trimming removed 3 bases from V and 6 bases from J; junction bases left unmatched: 16. Germline V gives CDR1 SGHNT, CDR2 YYREEE (reference sequence). The CDR3 totals 17 residues. The DNA of the CDR3 is TGTGCCAGCAGCTGGGGGGGAGCGACAGGGGCGATGGATGGCTACACCTTC. Translated: CASSWGGATGAMDGYTF.

The chain combines TRBV1 with TRBJ2-1; the table assigns TRBD2, which was not confirmed against the DNA. TRBV1 corresponds to a pseudogene. The CDR3 is made up of 15 amino acids. CDR3 sequence reads: CTSSPLAGRGNEQFF. CDR3 DNA sequence: TGCACCAGCAGCCCCCTAGCGGGACGGGGCAATGAGCAGTTCTTC.

The chain uses TRBV7-2 and TRBJ2-2; 8 nucleotides line up with TRBD1. The CDR3 runs 14 residues. With 5 bases clipped from V and 7 bases from J, the junction kept 6 bases outside the gene matches. Germline-derived CDR1 and CDR2 are SGHTA and FQGNSA. This chain's CDR3 is CASSVDRGVGELFF. The CDR3 bases are TGTGCCAGCAGCGTAGACAGGGGCGTCGGGGAGCTGTTTTTT.

The chain has TRBV7-9 and TRBJ2-2, with unresolved D. The CDR3 covers 14 residues. Germline lookup yields CDR1 SEHNR and CDR2 FQNEAQ (reference sequence). Trimming stripped 5 bases from V and 5 bases from J, with 12 bases between. The CDR3 is CASSAARVTGELFF. The DNA for the CDR3 is TGTGCCAGCAGCGCCGCTCGCGTGACCGGGGAGCTGTTTTTT.